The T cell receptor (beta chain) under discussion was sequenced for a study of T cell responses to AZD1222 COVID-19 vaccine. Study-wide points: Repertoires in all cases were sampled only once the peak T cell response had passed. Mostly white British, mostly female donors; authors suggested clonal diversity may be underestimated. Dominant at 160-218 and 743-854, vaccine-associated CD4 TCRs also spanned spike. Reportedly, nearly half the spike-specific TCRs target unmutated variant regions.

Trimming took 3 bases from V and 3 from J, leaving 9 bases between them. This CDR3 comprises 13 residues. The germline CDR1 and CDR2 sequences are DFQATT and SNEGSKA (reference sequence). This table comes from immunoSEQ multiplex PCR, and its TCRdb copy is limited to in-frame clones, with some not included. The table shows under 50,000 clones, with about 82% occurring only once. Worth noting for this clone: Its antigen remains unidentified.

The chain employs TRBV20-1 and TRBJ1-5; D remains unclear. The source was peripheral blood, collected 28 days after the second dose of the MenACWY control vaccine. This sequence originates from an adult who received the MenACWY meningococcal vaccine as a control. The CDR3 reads CSASGTNNQPQHF. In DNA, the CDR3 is TGCAGTGCTAGTGGTACAAACAATCAGCCCCAGCATTTT.